These 10 T cell receptor beta chains share one sample of origin, sequenced in a study of CD8+ T cells in alopecia areata (dated by TCRdb to the late 2010s). The method was the immunoSEQ multiplex PCR assay. To provide template for TCR sequencing, every sample had RNA extracted and reverse transcribed into cDNA. TCRdb re-hosts the immuneACCESS table, in-frame sequences only. Its copies lack some clones; in the studies checked, an unresolved V gene accounts for under half of them, and the cause for the rest is not known. This sample has around 180,000 clones in its table, and 60% of those were observed once. Jointly, the top ten make up just over 1% of the sample. Reading the label with the study, this specimen's time point is: about 25 weeks on oral tofacitinib. Explained via the paper, the treatment or condition label denotes: oral pan-JAK inhibitor, 5-10 mg twice daily. The input for sequencing was CD4+ T cells sorted from blood, taken at week 24, from a patient treated with tofacitinib. These receptors came from a human donor with alopecia areata.

CDR3 bases: TGCAGCGTCTACTTAGCGGGGGGGCCTAGTGAGCAGTTCTTC. Amino acids: CSVYLAGGPSEQFF. J is TRBJ2-1 and V is TRBV29-1; the match to TRBD2 covers 11 bases. V gave up 6 bases and J gave up 9 bases; unmatched junction bases: 10. Germline V gene data show CDR1 as SQVTM and CDR2 as ANQGSEA. The CDR3 runs 14 residues.

Of note for this clone: Germline is not matched at one junction end, which may reflect a read error. The chain uses TRBV5-4 and TRBJ1-6; possibly TRBD1 for D (6 bases). The germline V gene encodes CDR1 SGHNT and CDR2 YYREEE (reference sequence). The length of the CDR3 is 14 residues. DNA for the CDR3: TGTGCCAGCAGCTTTTCTGGACAGAATTCGCCCCTCCACTTT. It translates to CASSFSGQNSPLHF.

This chain joins TRBV5-1 and TRBJ2-7, with TRBD2 identical over 11 bases. Germline values: CDR1 SGHRS, CDR2 YFSETQ. The CDR3 loop spans 14 amino acids. V shed 5 bases and J 3 bases; nucleotides not matched to a gene: 4. DNA for the CDR3: TGCGCCAGCAGTTCCGGGACTAGCGGCTACGAGCAGTACTTC. Translated: CASSSGTSGYEQYF.

This rearrangement joins TRBV27 to TRBJ1-4, with 7 bases that match TRBD1. The CDR3 is 15 amino acids. The germline CDR1 and CDR2 sequences are MNHEY and SMNVEV (reference sequence). With 5 bases clipped from V and 0 bases from J, the junction kept 3 bases outside the gene matches. The CDR3: CASSDTGATNEKLFF. The CDR3, as DNA: TGTGCCAGCAGTGATACAGGGGCAACTAATGAAAAACTGTTTTTT.

The chain has TRBV29-1 and TRBJ2-1; D remains ambiguous. Germline loops: CDR1 SQVTM, CDR2 ANQGSEA. The V and J ends lost 4 bases and 0 bases respectively, with 16 bases between them. The CDR3 has 16 amino acids. The CDR3 spells CSVGERWLNSYNEQFF. CDR3 in DNA: TGCAGCGTTGGTGAACGGTGGTTAAACTCCTACAATGAGCAGTTCTTC.

This chain uses TRBV29-1 with TRBJ1-1; 10 bases line up with TRBD1. Germline assignment: CDR1 SQVTM and CDR2 ANQGSEA. The V and J ends lost 6 bases and 0 bases, in that order; junction bases with no gene match: 19. This CDR3 comprises 19 residues. The CDR3 is CSVALFRGQGWRMNTEAFF. The CDR3 coding sequence is TGCAGCGTGGCACTTTTCCGGGGACAGGGGTGGAGAATGAACACTGAAGCTTTCTTT.

CDR3 region: CASSPRGGDTGELFF. The CDR3 nucleotides are TGTGCCAGCAGCCCGCGGGGGGGCGACACCGGGGAGCTGTTTTTT. The J gene is TRBJ2-2, the V gene TRBV2, with 9 bases identical to TRBD2. The CDR3 consists of 15 residues. V shed 6 bases and J 3 bases; nucleotides not matched to a gene: 5. The germline CDR1 and CDR2 sequences are SNHLY and FYNNEI.

The rearrangement links TRBV30 to TRBJ2-3, with TRBD1 as a possible D gene (6 bases). The germline V gene has CDR1 GTSNPN and CDR2 SVGIG (reference sequence). The CDR3 loop spans 16 amino acids. V lost 5 bases and J 2 bases, leaving 20 bases between the germline ends. CDR3 residues: CAWVLPGAFLTDTQYF. CDR3 sequence (DNA): TGTGCCTGGGTTCTACCAGGGGCATTCCTCACAGATACGCAGTATTTT.

This clone has a single count. The rearrangement joins TRBV29-1 to TRBJ2-7; D unclear. Between the trimmed V and J ends, which lost 6 bases and 6 bases, there was a span of 21 bases. Germline CDR1 is SQVTM and CDR2 is ANQGSEA. The length of the CDR3 is 14 residues. This CDR3 is CSVGSVLSPLEQYF. CDR3 bases: TGCAGCGTGGGGTCAGTATTATCTCCTCTCGAGCAGTACTTC.

Only a few counts were recorded for this clone. V gene TRBV4-3 combines with J gene TRBJ2-2; D uncertain. The CDR3 loop spans 15 amino acids. Trimming shortened V by 4 bases and J by 4 bases, and 13 bases separated the two germline ends. Germline values: CDR1 LGHNA, CDR2 YSLEER. DNA of the CDR3: TGCGCCAGCAGCCCAATGCGAGGTAGCACCGGGGAGCTGTTTTTT. Encoded protein: CASSPMRGSTGELFF.